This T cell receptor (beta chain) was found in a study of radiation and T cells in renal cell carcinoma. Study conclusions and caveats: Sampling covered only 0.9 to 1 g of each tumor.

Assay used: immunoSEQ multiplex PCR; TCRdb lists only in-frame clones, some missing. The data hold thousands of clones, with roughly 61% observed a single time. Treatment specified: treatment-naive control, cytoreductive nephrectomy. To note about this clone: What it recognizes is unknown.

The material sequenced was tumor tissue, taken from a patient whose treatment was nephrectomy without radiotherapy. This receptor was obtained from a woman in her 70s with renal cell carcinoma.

The CDR3 region is CASSSEVGGRQTQYF. CDR3 nucleotides: TGCGCCAGCAGCTCCGAGGTCGGCGGACGCCAGACCCAGTACTTC. The rearrangement uses TRBV5-1 and TRBJ2-5, with D hard to call. Trimming left V 3 bases short and J 6 bases short, with 18 bases between. Germline CDR1 is SGHRS and CDR2 is YFSETQ. The CDR3 extends over 15 amino acids.